A selection of T cell receptor beta chains follows, all from one sample in a study of regulatory T cells in long-lasting Graves disease. Each CDR3 protein is one row after TCRdb ran MiXCR on the multiplex PCR reads. Counted here are about 320,000 distinct CDR3 sequences, 15% to 20% occurring once; the ten biggest clones make up about two fifths. Specimen: peripheral blood mononuclear cells (PBMCs), collected at new diagnosis, from a patient treated with antithyroid drugs. These receptors were obtained from a female donor with Graves disease. Each CDR3 is given with its conserved first and last residue. D genes are given only for firm matches. Expanded clones are given a class, and other clones once, few, many or no size at all.

V,size,D,J,CDR3,DNA
TRBV9,few,TRBD2,TRBJ2-3,CASSQPRTSGRETDTQYF,TGTGCCAGCAGCCAACCTCGGACTAGCGGGAGGGAAACAGATACGCAGTATTTT
TRBV11-2,many,TRBD1,TRBJ1-5,CASSLGTGYSNQPQHF,TGTGCCAGCAGCTTGGGGACAGGTTATAGCAATCAGCCCCAGCATTTT
TRBV19,few,NA,TRBJ1-5,CASSSGVGRDQPQHF,TGTGCCAGTAGTTCAGGGGTAGGCAGGGATCAGCCCCAGCATTTT
TRBV7-6,many,TRBD2,TRBJ2-1,CASSRGLARYNEQFF,TGTGCCAGCAGCAGAGGACTAGCGCGTTACAATGAGCAGTTCTTC
TRBV5-1,many,TRBD2,TRBJ2-5,CASSPPRLAGGSRKETQYF,TGCGCCAGCAGCCCACCTAGACTAGCGGGAGGAAGCAGGAAAGAGACCCAGTACTTC
TRBV19,NA,NA,TRBJ2-1,CASQLQGSKQFF,TGTGCCAGTCAACTACAGGGAAGTAAGCAGTTCTTC
TRBV6-1,many,TRBD1,TRBJ1-5,CASSEPRHDRVFAPQHF,TGTGCCAGCAGTGAACCAAGACACGACAGGGTTTTTGCGCCCCAGCATTTT
TRBV30,many,NA,TRBJ2-7,CAWSAARGQQYF,TGTGCCTGGAGCGCCGCTCGGGGGCAGCAGTACTTC
TRBV6-8,few,TRBD2,TRBJ2-1,CASSYSILGGRADNEQFF,TGTGCCAGCAGTTACTCGATACTTGGCGGGAGGGCAGACAATGAGCAGTTCTTC
TRBV12-3/TRBV12-4,NA,NA,TRBJ1-5,CASSRGSPQHF,TGTGCCAGCAGCCGTGGATCGCCCCAGCATTTT
TRBV24-1,many,NA,TRBJ2-1,CATSQTHEQFF,TGTGCCACCAGTCAGACCCATGAGCAGTTCTTC
TRBV27,many,NA,TRBJ2-2,CASTRTGPGELFF,TGTGCCAGCACCCGAACAGGTCCCGGGGAGCTGTTTTTT
TRBV6-1,many,NA,TRBJ2-7,CATRPPGGSPYEQYF,TGTGCCACCCGGCCCCCCGGGGGTAGCCCCTACGAGCAGTACTTC
TRBV3-1,NA,NA,TRBJ1-1,CASSLTRRGARMNTDAFF,TGTGCCAGCAGCCTCACCCGGCGGGGGGCGCGGATGAACACTGACGCTTTCTTT